The clone carrying this TCR beta chain was seen only a few times. Its cognate antigen is unknown. With molecular barcodes, quantitative 5'-RACE was used to make the TCR beta libraries. TCRdb passed the 5' RACE reads through MiXCR, listing each CDR3 protein once. The table lists a few hundred thousand distinct CDR3 sequences, approximately 20% of them singletons. The sample originates from a study of CD8 T cells in ankylosing spondylitis. Broader study findings: Matched ankylosing spondylitis synovial fluid reportedly contained a significantly enriched population of disease-linked clones. In ankylosing spondylitis blood, a motif of roughly eight highly homologous TCR beta variants appeared characteristic.

The material sequenced was blood, either unsorted or a sorted T cell fraction (not recorded which). The clonotype comes from a male donor with ankylosing spondylitis.

CDR3 coding DNA: TGTGCCAGCAGTCCCTTAAGGGAGAGCACAGATACGCAGTATTTT. This encodes CASSPLRESTDTQYF. This rearrangement joins TRBV27 to TRBJ2-3; a possible D gene is TRBD2 (5 bases). Germline V gene lookup returns CDR1 MNHEY and CDR2 SMNVEV (reference sequence). The CDR3 consists of 15 residues. Trimming pared 5 bases from V and 0 bases from J, leaving 12 bases between.